The 3 T cell receptor beta chains given below trace back to one sample, sequenced in a study of T cell repertoires in cytomegalovirus infection (dated by TCRdb to about 2019). Sequencing took place on an Illumina HiSeq 1500. TCRdb reprocessing: public reads trimmed at Q25 with fastp, clones called with MiXCR, in-frame beta chains kept. One record per CDR3 amino acid sequence lists the most common genes and DNA. The table for this sample lists approximately 750,000 distinct CDR3 sequences; less than 40% of them were counted only once. 2.8% of the sample is held by the ten biggest clonotypes. The sample consisted of PBMCs. These receptors originate from a human donor in good health (CMV status not recorded). Some clones in this sample may be carry-over from other donors' samples.

J is TRBJ2-1 and V is TRBV19; 10 nucleotides align to TRBD2. Germline V gene sequence: CDR1 LNHDA, CDR2 SQIVND (reference sequence). The CDR3 runs to 16 residues. V gave up 5 bases and J gave up 6 bases; unmatched junction bases: 10. The CDR3 is CASSLLAGASTNEQFF. Here the CDR3 DNA reads TGTGCCAGTAGTTTGCTAGCGGGAGCTTCTACCAATGAGCAGTTCTTC. Complete variable domain (other parts from reference TRBV19 and TRBJ2-1): DGGITQSPKYLFRKEGQNVTLSCEQNLNHDAMYWYRQDPGQGLRLIYYSQIVNDFQKGDIAEGYSVSREKKESFPLTVTSAQKNPTAFYLCASSLLAGASTNEQFFGPGTRLTVL.

V gene TRBV29-1 combines with J gene TRBJ1-1; D perhaps matches TRBD1 (5 bases). Germline V gene sequence: CDR1 SQVTM, CDR2 ANQGSEA. V shed 0 bases and J shed 5 bases, with 10 bases lying between them. CDR3 size: 13 residues. The CDR3 reads CSVEETQGTEAFF. In DNA, the CDR3 is TGCAGCGTTGAAGAGACGCAGGGAACTGAAGCTTTCTTT.

This sequence joins TRBV20-1 and TRBJ2-3; D is undetermined. Trimming removed 0 bases at V and 5 bases at J, with 6 bases between. Germline CDR1 reads DFQATT; CDR2 reads SNEGSKA (reference sequence). The CDR3 contains 12 residues. The CDR3 is CSARDTGDTQYF. The CDR3 DNA sequence: TGCAGTGCTAGAGATACGGGAGATACGCAGTATTTT.